This TCR beta chain is drawn from a study of blood T cell repertoires in COVID-19. Whole-study context: Sites in the United States, Italy and Spain provided acute and convalescent COVID-19 samples.

Trimming pared 3 bases from V and 1 base from J, leaving 12 bases between. Looked up from germline, CDR1 is MNHEY and CDR2 is SVGAGI. There are 15 residues in the CDR3. Sequenced by immunoSEQ multiplex PCR; TCRdb stores in-frame clones only, minus some. Of about 250,000 clones listed, under 90% are singletons. This clone was observed a single time. Cohort assignment relied on participant-reported clinical history. Two negative PCRs, clearance, or symptom resolution were required of recovered Cohort 3 donors. The specimen was PBMCs or T cells enriched from blood (not recorded which). The genes are TRBV6-5 and TRBJ1-1, with D hard to call. This receptor was taken from a man between 40 and 49 years old who had recovered from COVID-19. CDR3 sequence (DNA): TGTGCCAGCAGTTATCTAGGTGTGGAGAACACTGAAGCTTTCTTT. As protein: CASSYLGVENTEAFF.